The T cell receptor (beta chain) described here comes from a study of identical twins. The CDR3 has 13 residues. Trimming removed 3 bases at V and 9 bases at J, with 13 bases between. Germline V gene data show CDR1 as SGHRS and CDR2 as YFSETQ. TCRdb fed the 5' RACE reads into MiXCR, producing one record per CDR3 protein. The table records some 1,700,000 distinct CDR3 sequences, roughly a third of them present only once. This TCR derives from a newborn girl in good health. The sample consisted of cord blood. This chain joins TRBV5-1 and TRBJ1-5; D possibly corresponds to TRBD1 (6 bases). DNA for the CDR3: TGCGCCAGCAGCTCCAAGGGGGGTTGGCCCCAGCATTTT. Protein sequence: CASSSKGGWPQHF.